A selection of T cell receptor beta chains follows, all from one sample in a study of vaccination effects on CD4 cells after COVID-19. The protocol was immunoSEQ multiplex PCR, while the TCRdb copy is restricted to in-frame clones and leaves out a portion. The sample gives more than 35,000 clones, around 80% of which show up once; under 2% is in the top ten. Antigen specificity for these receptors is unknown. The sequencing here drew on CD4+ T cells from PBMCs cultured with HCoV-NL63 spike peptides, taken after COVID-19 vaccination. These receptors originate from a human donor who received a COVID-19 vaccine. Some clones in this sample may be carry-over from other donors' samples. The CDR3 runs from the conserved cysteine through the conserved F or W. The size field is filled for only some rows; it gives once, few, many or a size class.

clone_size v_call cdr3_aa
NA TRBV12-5 CASGRRPNEQFF
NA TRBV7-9 CASSPRAGTGKNIQYF
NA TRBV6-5 CASSLGQGGYGYTF
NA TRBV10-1 CASSGKGTGNTEAFF
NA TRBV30 CAWSRENSPLHF
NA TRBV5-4 CASSFPQVNTGELFF
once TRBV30 CAWSSPRLDSPLHF
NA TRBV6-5 CASSMGQGVGNTIYF
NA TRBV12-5 CASGPTSPTSSLGIDNEQFF
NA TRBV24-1 CATSDPPRGGNTGELFF
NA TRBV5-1 CASSLGGTARVEKLFF
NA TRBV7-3 CASSWTGGAGNEQFF
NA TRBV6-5 CASRDYGEQFF
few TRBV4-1 CASSQDGQSMWPQHF
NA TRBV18 CASSGFSGANVLTF
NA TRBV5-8 CASPHPPGANTEAFF
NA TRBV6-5 CAVQAPSGNTIYF
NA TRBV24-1 CATSDPSSGQSYNEQFF
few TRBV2 CASSEARIRAFF
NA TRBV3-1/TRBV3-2 CASSQEPRTDTQYF
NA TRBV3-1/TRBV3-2 CASSRTGTALQNIQYF
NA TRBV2 CASSDGTGNQPQHF
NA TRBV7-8 CASSLSGPVQNIQYF
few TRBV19 CASSYGTGYNQPQHF
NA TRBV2 CARSGRKTNELTKNIQYF
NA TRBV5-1 CASSLAAGGRSDTQYF
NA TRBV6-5 CASTRTGTGNTIYF
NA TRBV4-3 CASSQDAAINQETQYF
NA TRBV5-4 CASSNPGGLAKNIQYF
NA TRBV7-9 CASSFFLRGREKLFF
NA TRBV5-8 CASPQGLAGDYSYNEQFF
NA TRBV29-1 CSVDRSWGAGRVNTEAFF
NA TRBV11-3 CASSSRPSGDTDTQYF
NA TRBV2 CASSGGTGQPQHF
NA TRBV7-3 CASSPQGPSVGGLNNEQFF
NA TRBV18 CASSPIQGGGGYTF
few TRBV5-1 CASSLGQPNYGYTF
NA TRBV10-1 CASIRMRGARSPLHF
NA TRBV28 CASSLRRGTGGNTEAFF
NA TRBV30 CAWSVLPTPGTDTQYF
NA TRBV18 CASSPLKGASPYGYTF
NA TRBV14 CASSQPQGVAETQYF
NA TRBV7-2 CASSLSSPENSPLHF
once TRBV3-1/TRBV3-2 CASSQWTSGNTDTQYF
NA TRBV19 CASSIVGQGGTEAFF
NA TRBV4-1 CASSHDTGELFF
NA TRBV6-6 CASSYLSAAEKLFF
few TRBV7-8 CASNLRGAAGETQYF
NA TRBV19 CASSPPQGVKDTEAFF
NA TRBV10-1 CASSVTHQPQHF
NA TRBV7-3 CASSLGGLLGDTQYF
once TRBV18 CASSPGQSNQPQHF